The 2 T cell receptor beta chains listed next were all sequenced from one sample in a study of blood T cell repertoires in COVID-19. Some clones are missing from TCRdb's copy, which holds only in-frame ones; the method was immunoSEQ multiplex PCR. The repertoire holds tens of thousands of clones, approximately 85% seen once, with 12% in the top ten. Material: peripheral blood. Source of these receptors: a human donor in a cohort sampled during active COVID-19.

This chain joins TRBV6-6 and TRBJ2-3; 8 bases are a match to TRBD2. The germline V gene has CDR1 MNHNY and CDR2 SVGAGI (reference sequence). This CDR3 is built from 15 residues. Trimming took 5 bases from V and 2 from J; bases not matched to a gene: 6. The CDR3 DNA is TGTGCCAGCAGTACGGGACTAGTCGTCACAGATACGCAGTATTTT. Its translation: CASSTGLVVTDTQYF.

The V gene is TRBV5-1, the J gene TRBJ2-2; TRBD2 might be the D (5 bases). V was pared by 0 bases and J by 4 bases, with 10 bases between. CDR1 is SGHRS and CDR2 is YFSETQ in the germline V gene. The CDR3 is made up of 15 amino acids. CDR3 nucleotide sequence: TGCGCCAGCAGCTTGGGAGGGTCGGGCACCGGGGAGCTGTTTTTT. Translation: CASSLGGSGTGELFF.